The rows below give T cell receptor beta chains drawn from one sample of a study of blood T cells in healthy people across ages. Each CDR3 protein gets one entry after TCRdb re-called the 5' RACE reads with MiXCR. The sample comprises 760,000 or so distinct CDR3 sequences, about 25% of which are singletons, and roughly 9% rests with the top ten. These data are also associated with another study on T cells of mothers and their children.

Sample: blood. These receptor sequences come from a boy between 5 and 17 years old in good health. CDR3s include the opening cysteine and the closing phenylalanine or tryptophan. The order of the fields is J gene, V gene, clone size, CDR3 protein. Only some rows state a clone size, as once, few, many or a class for expanded clones.

J: TRBJ2-5
V: TRBV3-1
size: NA
CDR3: CASSQDSGPETQYF

J: TRBJ1-1
V: TRBV7-2
size: NA
CDR3: CASSLGFSTEAFF

J: TRBJ1-5
V: TRBV27
size: NA
CDR3: CASSLMGGNQPQHF

J: TRBJ1-1
V: TRBV29-1
size: few
CDR3: CSVGRDRGDTEAFF

J: NA
V: TRBV20-1
size: NA
CDR3: CSAPTGVTYEQYF

J: TRBJ2-7
V: TRBV29-1
size: few
CDR3: CSVIEPLSYEQYF

J: TRBJ1-6
V: TRBV6-1
size: few
CDR3: CASSDVPASSYNSPLHF

J: TRBJ2-4
V: TRBV7-9
size: NA
CDR3: CASSGQIAKNIQYF

J: TRBJ1-4
V: TRBV6-5
size: once
CDR3: CASTRTINEKLFF

J: NA
V: TRBV7-9
size: NA
CDR3: CASSLAGASNEQYF

J: TRBJ2-2
V: TRBV20-1
size: NA
CDR3: CSARLQGYGTGELFF

J: TRBJ1-5
V: TRBV25-1
size: few
CDR3: CASSYWVREVVDQPQHF

J: TRBJ1-6
V: TRBV11-3
size: NA
CDR3: CASSHVRDSSYNSPLHF

J: TRBJ2-3
V: TRBV5-1
size: NA
CDR3: CASSPEIQDTDTQYF